These 12 T cell receptor beta chains were sequenced from one sample in a study of T-cell reconstitution after alpha-beta-depleted transplantation in children. The TCRbeta library was prepared with unique molecular identifiers. TCRdb independently ran MiXCR on the PCR reads; one entry per CDR3 protein. Among fewer than 1 million distinct CDR3 sequences, 16% were seen once, and the ten largest hold approximately 5%. This material consisted of PBMCs, mostly from graft donor cells, taken 360 days after TCRalphabeta/CD19-depleted stem cell transplant. The receptor source for this set is a male patient under 18 who had a stem cell transplant for acute lymphoblastic leukemia, so the T cells may come from the graft donor.

The table lists this clonotype with many counts. The gene calls are TRBV12-3 or TRBV12-4 and TRBJ2-1; tentatively, D is TRBD1 or TRBD2 (5 bases each). The CDR3 runs to 15 residues. Trimming pared 6 bases from V and 9 bases from J, leaving 21 bases between. The CDR3 DNA follows: TGTGCCAGCAGCCTTGGGGGACGGATGGTCGGTGAGCAGTTCTTC. Amino acid sequence: CASSLGGRMVGEQFF.

This chain links TRBV20-1 with TRBJ2-1, with TRBD2 identical over 7 bases. The CDR3 covers 15 residues. V lost 6 bases to trimming and J lost 6 bases; unmatched junction nucleotides: 14. Per the germline V gene, CDR1 is DFQATT and CDR2 is SNEGSKA (reference sequence). The CDR3 nucleotides read TGCAGTGCCGCCATACCCCTAGGGAGGGGCAATGAGCAGTTCTTC. It is translated as CSAAIPLGRGNEQFF.

The table lists this clonotype with a few counts. V is TRBV10-3 and J is TRBJ2-3; a weak D match, TRBD1 (6 bases). Germline assignment: CDR1 ENHRY and CDR2 SYGVKD. This CDR3 comprises 16 residues. V was trimmed by 4 bases and J by 0 bases, leaving 14 bases between them. The CDR3 region is CAISAPQGFSTDTQYF. CDR3 in DNA: TGTGCCATCAGTGCGCCACAGGGATTTAGCACAGATACGCAGTATTTT.

The chain couples TRBV7-8 to TRBJ2-7; TRBD1 aligns across 9 bases. The germline V gene encodes CDR1 SGHVS and CDR2 FQNEAQ. The CDR3 runs to 14 residues. J lost 4 bases, V lost 5 bases, and 6 bases had no gene match. The CDR3 bases are TGTGCCAGCAGCAAGACAGGGGGGAGGTACGAGCAGTACTTC. The encoded protein is CASSKTGGRYEQYF.

This clonotype has more than one count but fewer than ten. This rearrangement joins TRBV20-1 to TRBJ2-7; 9 bases are shared with TRBD1. Germline CDR1 DFQATT, CDR2 SNEGSKA (reference sequence). The CDR3 is 15 residues long. Germline trimming cut 3 bases from V and 4 bases from J; bases unmatched to any gene: 10. CDR3 in amino acids: CSASQGQGRSYEQYF. The CDR3 DNA is TGCAGTGCTAGCCAGGGACAGGGCAGATCGTACGAGCAGTACTTC.

The chain combines TRBV12-3 or TRBV12-4 with TRBJ2-6; a weak D match, TRBD2 (6 bases). The CDR3 sequence is 17 residues long. Deletions cut 4 bases from V and 0 bases from J, with 13 bases between. CDR3 bases: TGTGCCAGCAGTTCACAGCGGGTGAGCTCTGGGGCCAACGTCCTGACTTTC. Translated: CASSSQRVSSGANVLTF.

This clonotype was counted between two and nine times. The chain employs TRBV19 and TRBJ2-5; either TRBD1 or TRBD2 may fit D (5 bases each). Trimming cost V 6 bases and J 1 base, with 12 bases left between them. CDR3 size: 14 residues. Germline CDR1 reads LNHDA; CDR2 reads SQIVND (reference sequence). The CDR3 DNA reads TGTGCCAGTAGCCTGGGGGTACTCCAAGAGACCCAGTACTTC. Residues: CASSLGVLQETQYF.

This clonotype was found many times. The chain links TRBV10-3 to TRBJ2-7; D unresolved. The CDR3 has 16 residues. V was shortened by 0 bases and J by 2 bases, with 14 bases between the two germline ends. From germline, CDR1 is ENHRY and CDR2 SYGVKD. The CDR3 bases are TGTGCCATCAGTGAGTCGATAATCTACGCAACCTACGAGCAGTACTTC. It specifies CAISESIIYATYEQYF.

CDR3 sequence reads: CSVPRGLASLPDTQYF. Written as DNA, the CDR3 is TGCAGCGTTCCGAGGGGACTAGCGTCTTTGCCAGATACGCAGTATTTT. The chain links TRBV29-1 to TRBJ2-3, with TRBD2 identical over 10 bases. Germline loops: CDR1 SQVTM, CDR2 ANQGSEA. J gave up 4 bases and V 5 bases, and 12 bases lay outside the gene matches. The CDR3 loop spans 16 amino acids.

There are a few counts of this clonotype. The genes are TRBV2 and TRBJ2-1; D unclear. Trimming removed 4 bases at V and 6 bases at J, with 19 bases between. There are 16 residues in the CDR3. Germline assignment: CDR1 SNHLY and CDR2 FYNNEI. CDR3 residues: CASSAIADELLNEQFF. The CDR3 nucleotides are TGTGCCAGCAGTGCCATAGCCGATGAACTACTCAATGAGCAGTTCTTC.

The gene calls are TRBV5-1 and TRBJ2-3; 10 bases map to TRBD2. CDR1 is SGHRS and CDR2 is YFSETQ in the germline V gene. The trim removed 2 bases at V and 5 bases at J, leaving 5 bases unmatched. This CDR3 has 15 amino acids. CDR3 in DNA: TGCGCCAGCAGCTTTAGCGGGAGGCGGGTAGATACGCAGTATTTT. It encodes CASSFSGRRVDTQYF. Complete variable domain (other parts from reference TRBV5-1 and TRBJ2-3): KAGVTQTPRYLIKTRGQQVTLSCSPISGHRSVSWYQQTPGQGLQFLFEYFSETQRNKGNFPGRFSGRQFSNSRSEMNVSTLELGDSALYLCASSFSGRRVDTQYFGPGTRLTVL.

This clonotype has ten or more counts. The chain uses TRBV12-3 or TRBV12-4 and TRBJ2-7; 12 positions agree with TRBD2. V gave up 6 bases and J gave up 2 bases; unmatched junction bases: 5. CDR3 length equals 15 residues. CDR3 nucleotides: TGTGCCAGCAGCAAAGGACTAGCGGGAACCTACGAGCAGTACTTC. It is translated as CASSKGLAGTYEQYF.